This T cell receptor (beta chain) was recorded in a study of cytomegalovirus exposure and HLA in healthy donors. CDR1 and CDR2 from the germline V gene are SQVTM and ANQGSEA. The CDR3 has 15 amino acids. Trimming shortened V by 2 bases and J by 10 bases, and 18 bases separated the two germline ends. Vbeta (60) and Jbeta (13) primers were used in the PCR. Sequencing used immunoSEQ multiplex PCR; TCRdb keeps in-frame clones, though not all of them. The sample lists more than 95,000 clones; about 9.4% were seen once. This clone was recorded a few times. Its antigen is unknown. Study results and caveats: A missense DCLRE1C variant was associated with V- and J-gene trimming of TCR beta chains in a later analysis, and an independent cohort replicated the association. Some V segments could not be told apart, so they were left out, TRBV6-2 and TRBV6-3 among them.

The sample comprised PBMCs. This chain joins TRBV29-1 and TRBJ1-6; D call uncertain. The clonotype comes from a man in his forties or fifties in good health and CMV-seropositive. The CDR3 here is CSVEMGGREGSPLHF. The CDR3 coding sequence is TGCAGCGTTGAAATGGGAGGGCGAGAGGGCTCACCCCTCCACTTT.